The 24 T cell receptor beta chains reported below all come from one sample, sequenced in a study of T-cell memory formation after mild COVID-19. In TCRdb, the 5' RACE reads were re-called with MiXCR into one record per CDR3 protein. The table lists 380,000 or so distinct CDR3 sequences, around 14% of them singletons, with about 22% in the top ten. Sequencing used PBMCs or a T cell subset sorted from them (not recorded which). These receptors were taken from a man aged 18 to 35 who had mild COVID-19 (a few samples of this study predate the infection). Cell type and time point are not known.

There are a few counts of this clonotype. The chain couples TRBV6-2 or TRBV6-3 to TRBJ2-3, with 7 bases lining up with TRBD2. Looked up from germline, CDR1 is MNHEY and CDR2 is SVGEGT. With 6 bases clipped from V and 9 bases from J, the junction kept 12 bases outside the gene matches. CDR3 length: 14 residues. The CDR3 sequence: CASRLARDVGTQYF. DNA for the CDR3: TGTGCCAGCAGACTAGCGAGGGACGTGGGAACGCAGTATTTT.

The CDR3 here is CASSFHTGRSIQYF. The CDR3 coding sequence is TGTGCCAGCAGCTTCCACACAGGGCGCTCGATCCAGTACTTC. This chain uses TRBV7-2 with TRBJ2-5; weak D call: TRBD1 (6 bases). The V gene's germline CDR1 is SGHTA and CDR2 FQGNSA. The V end lost 3 bases, the J end lost 10 bases, and 18 bases lay between the germline ends. The CDR3 consists of 14 residues.

The CDR3 DNA reads as TGTGCCAGCAGCTTTAGACGAGGGGGGAACACCGGGGAGCTGTTTTTT. Its protein product is CASSFRRGGNTGELFF. V and J are TRBV9 and TRBJ2-2; D might be TRBD1 (6 bases). This CDR3 comprises 16 residues. The germline gives CDR1 SGDLS, CDR2 YYNGEE. V was clipped by 4 bases and J by 1 base, with 14 bases between them.

The chain is built from TRBV12-3 or TRBV12-4 and TRBJ2-7; unclear D gene. The V and J ends lost 1 base and 3 bases respectively, with 7 bases between them. This CDR3 comprises 13 residues. The CDR3 coding sequence is TGTGCCAGCAGTTTAGACCCGTTCTACGAGCAGTACTTC. It yields the protein CASSLDPFYEQYF.

The CDR3 here is CASSDHGQGCGYTF. CDR3 DNA sequence: TGTGCCAGCAGTGACCACGGACAGGGCTGTGGCTACACCTTC. The V call is TRBV12-3 or TRBV12-4, the J call TRBJ1-2; 8 bases are shared with TRBD1. The ends lost 5 bases at V and 7 bases at J; junction bases unmatched: 9. The CDR3 is 14 residues long.

Only a few counts were recorded for this clonotype. J is TRBJ2-3 and V is TRBV29-1; D is uncertain. Germline V lookup: CDR1 SQVTM, CDR2 ANQGSEA. With 2 bases removed from V and 5 bases from J, the gap between germline ends came to 11 bases. CDR3 length equals 13 residues. CDR3 loop: CSVESMIEDTQYF. The CDR3 nucleotides read TGCAGCGTTGAAAGTATGATAGAAGATACGCAGTATTTT.

This clonotype was picked up a small number of times. The CDR3 reads CASSYRGFSYGYTF. The CDR3 DNA sequence: TGTGCCAGCTCTTACCGGGGTTTCAGCTATGGCTACACCTTC. The chain carries TRBV25-1 and TRBJ1-2; D remains ambiguous. Between the trimmed V and J ends, which lost 8 bases and 4 bases, there was a span of 17 bases. Germline values: CDR1 MGHDK, CDR2 SYGVNS. CDR3 length: 14 amino acids.

This clonotype was counted a few times. The rearrangement uses TRBV11-2 and TRBJ1-6; D is unresolved. V was trimmed by 1 base and J by 10 bases, leaving 11 bases between them. Germline CDR1 is SGHAT and CDR2 is FQNNGV. The CDR3 runs to 14 residues. The CDR3 sequence: CASSLVLVGSPLHF. Here the CDR3 DNA reads TGTGCCAGCAGCTTAGTGCTAGTGGGGTCACCCCTCCACTTT.

The rearrangement joins TRBV30 to TRBJ1-1; D perhaps matches TRBD1 (5 bases). CDR3 length: 12 residues. Germline CDR1 GTSNPN, CDR2 SVGIG (reference sequence). Trimming stripped 4 bases from V and 5 bases from J, with 11 bases between. In DNA form, the CDR3 reads TGTGCCTGGATAAAGGGGAGGACTGAAGCTTTCTTT. This encodes CAWIKGRTEAFF.

This clonotype has more than one count but fewer than ten. This rearrangement joins TRBV5-1 to TRBJ1-2; 7 nucleotides align to TRBD1. V lost 3 bases and J lost 4; bases outside the gene matches: 6. CDR1 is SGHRS and CDR2 is YFSETQ in the germline V gene. The CDR3 covers 14 residues. This CDR3 reads CASSSQGGAYGYTF. CDR3 in DNA: TGCGCCAGCAGCTCTCAGGGGGGGGCCTATGGCTACACCTTC. Based on the CDR3 plus reference TRBV5-1 and TRBJ1-2, the full variable domain is KAGVTQTPRYLIKTRGQQVTLSCSPISGHRSVSWYQQTPGQGLQFLFEYFSETQRNKGNFPGRFSGRQFSNSRSEMNVSTLELGDSALYLCASSSQGGAYGYTFGSGTRLTVV.

As regards this clonotype: The final CDR3 position lacks the conserved phenylalanine or tryptophan, pointing to a likely read error. The chain joins TRBV28 to TRBJ2-1; D is unclear. The CDR3 consists of 14 residues. CDR1 is MDHEN, CDR2 SYDVKM, per germline. The V end lost 5 bases, the J end lost 4 bases, and 12 bases lay between the germline ends. The CDR3 spells CASSKGLEYNEQFL. The CDR3 bases are TGTGCCAGCAGTAAGGGATTGGAATACAATGAGCAGTTCTTA.

This chain connects TRBV21-1 to TRBJ1-1; TRBD1 is the table's D call, not checked against the DNA. TRBV21-1 is designated a pseudogene. The CDR3 loop spans 17 amino acids. DNA for the CDR3: TGTGCCAGCAGCAATCCCCCTCCGTTTTGCCCCACGGCTGAAGCTTTCTTT. This gives the protein CASSNPPPFCPTAEAFF.

The sample holds a few counts of this clonotype. The chain uses TRBV20-1 and TRBJ1-2; 8 bases are shared with TRBD1. The CDR3 has 12 amino acids. V lost 5 bases to trimming and J lost 4 bases; unmatched junction nucleotides: 3. Per germline, CDR1 DFQATT and CDR2 SNEGSKA (reference sequence). DNA of the CDR3: TGCAGTGCTTCCGACAGGGGCTATGGCTACACCTTC. Translating it yields CSASDRGYGYTF.

The table lists this clonotype with many counts. This rearrangement joins TRBV27 to TRBJ2-1; a weak D match, TRBD2 (6 bases). This CDR3 has 14 residues. The germline V and J ends were trimmed by 6 bases and 8 bases, with 17 bases remaining between them. Germline CDR1 is MNHEY and CDR2 is SMNVEV (reference sequence). Here the CDR3 DNA reads TGTGCCAGCAGATGGAGGGGACGAACCGATGAGCAGTTCTTC. Translating it yields CASRWRGRTDEQFF.

The J gene is TRBJ2-1, the V gene TRBV18; D perhaps matches TRBD1 (6 bases). In germline, CDR1 is KGHSH, CDR2 LQKENI. The CDR3 extends over 15 amino acids. V lost 4 bases and J 0 bases, leaving 10 bases between the germline ends. DNA of the CDR3: TGTGCCAGCTCACTTGACAGGAGCTCCTACAATGAGCAGTTCTTC. Its translation is CASSLDRSSYNEQFF.

The V gene is TRBV12-3 or TRBV12-4, the J gene TRBJ2-7; D is uncertain. This CDR3 spans 15 amino acids. Trimming took 6 bases from V and 3 from J, leaving 18 bases between them. The CDR3 nucleotides are TGTGCCAGCAGCCGCGGTGAACCCCCATACTACGAGCAGTACTTC. This translates into CASSRGEPPYYEQYF.

This clonotype was picked up many times. The chain couples TRBV5-1 to TRBJ2-5, with a tentative D call TRBD2 (6 bases). This CDR3 spans 15 amino acids. Germline CDR1 reads SGHRS; CDR2 reads YFSETQ. Trimming took off 0 bases at V and 1 base at J, with 10 bases between the two ends. The CDR3 sequence: CASSLDGGTQETQYF. CDR3 nucleotide sequence: TGCGCCAGCAGCTTGGATGGGGGGACCCAAGAGACCCAGTACTTC.

This clonotype has a handful of counts. The CDR3 is CASSQGTRGSDTQYF. The CDR3, as DNA: TGTGCCAGCAGTCAGGGTACGCGGGGCTCAGATACGCAGTATTTT. The J gene is TRBJ2-3, the V gene TRBV6-2 or TRBV6-3; a possible D gene is TRBD2 (6 bases). The CDR3 length is 15 residues. CDR1 and CDR2 (germline): MNHEY, SVGEGT. Trimming pared 5 bases from V and 4 bases from J, leaving 16 bases between.

The V call is TRBV20-1, the J call TRBJ1-4; D not resolved. CDR1 and CDR2 (germline): DFQATT, SNEGSKA (reference sequence). Trimming removed 0 bases from V and 9 bases from J, with 11 bases in between. CDR3 length: 13 residues. The CDR3 spells CSAREVGPQKLFF. CDR3 sequence (DNA): TGCAGTGCTAGAGAGGTGGGCCCCCAAAAACTGTTTTTT.

This clonotype was seen ten or more times. The genes are TRBV5-6 and TRBJ2-1, with D maybe TRBD2 (6 bases). The CDR3 covers 16 residues. CDR1 and CDR2 from the germline V gene are SGHDT and YYEEEE. V lost 0 bases, J lost 0 bases, and 10 bases lay in between. CDR3 in DNA: TGTGCCAGCAGCTTGGGTGCGGGAAGCTCCTACAATGAGCAGTTCTTC. Translating it yields CASSLGAGSSYNEQFF.

This clonotype was detected only a few times. V gene TRBV6-6 combines with J gene TRBJ1-1; 8 bases map to TRBD1. The V segment lost 2 bases and the J segment 0 bases; nucleotides outside the gene matches: 2. The CDR3 is made up of 15 amino acids. In germline, CDR1 is MNHNY, CDR2 SVGAGI (reference sequence). CDR3 sequence (DNA): TGTGCCAGCAGTTACCCCAGGGGGCTGAACACTGAAGCTTTCTTT. Its translation is CASSYPRGLNTEAFF.

The rearrangement joins TRBV7-2 to TRBJ2-7; 8 bases are a match to TRBD2. This CDR3 has 16 amino acids. Germline V gene lookup returns CDR1 SGHTA and CDR2 FQGNSA. V dropped 3 bases and J dropped 2; count of bases not matched to a gene: 9. CDR3 nucleotides: TGTGCCAGCAGCTTGTCCGCCCCGGGGGGGGCCTACGAGCAGTACTTC. Its translation: CASSLSAPGGAYEQYF.

This clonotype appeared a few times. The gene calls are TRBV20-1 and TRBJ1-1; perhaps TRBD1 as D (5 bases). Looked up from germline, CDR1 is DFQATT and CDR2 is SNEGSKA (reference sequence). With 2 bases removed from V and 1 base from J, the gap between germline ends came to 14 bases. The CDR3 totals 15 residues. This chain's CDR3 is CSARTQGEGNTEAFF. The CDR3 nucleotides are TGCAGTGCTAGAACTCAGGGAGAGGGGAACACTGAAGCTTTCTTT.

This clonotype came up a few times. The J gene is TRBJ1-2, the V gene TRBV5-6, with D maybe TRBD1 (6 bases). The germline V gene encodes CDR1 SGHDT and CDR2 YYEEEE. The CDR3 is made up of 16 amino acids. V lost 4 bases and J lost 4, with 20 bases in between. Here the CDR3 reads CASSPDEGHPGYGYTF. The CDR3 bases are TGTGCCAGCAGCCCGGATGAGGGACACCCTGGCTATGGCTACACCTTC.